This entry concerns a single T cell receptor beta chain. Its antigen is undetermined. Trimming shortened V by 0 bases and J by 1 base, and 27 bases separated the two germline ends. The CDR3 is 21 residues long. The germline CDR1 and CDR2 sequences are LGHNA and YSLEER. The entry originates in a study of graft-versus-host responses after intestinal transplantation. Overall study context: Recipients underwent multivisceral, liver-intestinal, or isolated intestinal transplants.

The repertoire was sequenced with immunoSEQ multiplex PCR; TCRdb's copy has only in-frame clones and lacks some. The repertoire has 65,000 to 100,000 clones, 85% to 95% of them found once; the top ten carry approximately 0.4%. Broader study findings: Levels of circulating GvH clones at their peak were associated with early post-transplant HvG declines. In recipient marrow, GvH clones were found, and some appeared first in ileum or blood. The study found high graft-versus-host to host-versus-graft clonal ratios in allografts of patients with graft-donor T cell macrochimerism.

The chain has TRBV4-3 and TRBJ1-1; D might be TRBD1 (5 bases). The TCR was taken from a human donor who was the organ donor for an intestinal transplant. This specimen was unstimulated CD8+ T cells sorted from spleen or lymph node cells, taken before transplant. The CDR3 spells CASSQETAKRILLTGNTEAFF. The CDR3 coding sequence is TGCGCCAGCAGCCAAGAAACGGCAAAACGGATTCTCCTAACAGGGAACACTGAAGCTTTCTTT.